These T cell receptor beta chains were read from a single sample in a study of shared clonotypes between healthy human individuals. Produced via immunoSEQ multiplex PCR; TCRdb's table is partial and in-frame only. The table lists 950,000 to 1,100,000 clones, approximately 80% of them singletons. Input material: memory CD4+ T cells from PBMCs. Source of these receptors: a man aged 18 to 29 in good health. Some clones in this sample may be carry-over from other donors' samples. CDR3s include the opening cysteine and the closing phenylalanine or tryptophan. A D gene is named only where the DNA matches it firmly. Part of the rows lack a size; the others show once, few, many or a class for expanded clones.

D | J | V | size | CDR3 | DNA
TRBD2 | TRBJ2-7 | TRBV2 | few | CASSASGTEQYF | TGTGCCAGCAGTGCAAGCGGGACGGAACAGTACTTC
NA | TRBJ2-2 | TRBV6-1 | NA | CASRWRNTGELFF | TGTGCCAGTCGATGGCGGAACACCGGGGAGCTGTTTTTT
TRBD1 | TRBJ1-1 | TRBV19 | NA | CACFDRGRLNTEAFF | TGTGCCTGCTTTGACAGGGGACGACTGAACACTGAAGCTTTCTTT
NA | TRBJ2-1 | TRBV10-1 | NA | CANHSDEQFF | TGCGCCAACCATAGCGATGAGCAGTTCTTC
NA | TRBJ2-2 | TRBV7-2 | few | CASSANLSPGVFF | TGTGCCAGCAGCGCAAATCTCTCCCCAGGGGTGTTTTTT
TRBD1 | TRBJ2-2 | TRBV2 | NA | CATGQGAVANTGELFF | TGTGCCACAGGACAGGGGGCTGTTGCGAACACCGGGGAGCTGTTTTTT
NA | TRBJ2-5 | TRBV14 | NA | CASSQVSRVGRETQYF | TGTGCCAGCAGCCAGGTATCCAGGGTAGGACGAGAGACCCAGTACTTC
TRBD2 | TRBJ2-1 | TRBV29-1 | NA | CSAGLAAYNEQFF | TGCAGCGCGGGACTAGCGGCATACAATGAGCAGTTCTTC
TRBD1 | TRBJ1-3 | TRBV29-1 | NA | CSVEDPRGGNTIYF | TGCAGCGTTGAAGATCCAAGAGGGGGCAACACCATATATTTT
NA | TRBJ2-3 | TRBV11-2 | NA | CASTPGRFNTDTQYF | TGTGCCAGCACCCCTGGAAGGTTTAACACAGATACGCAGTATTTT
TRBD1 | TRBJ2-7 | TRBV5-1 | NA | CASSALTGGEGEQYF | TGCGCCAGCAGCGCGCTGACAGGGGGCGAAGGCGAGCAGTACTTC
NA | TRBJ1-3 | TRBV28 | NA | CASSSPIAIYF | TGTGCCAGCAGTTCCCCCATCGCCATATATTTT
NA | TRBJ1-1 | TRBV7-9 | few | CASTLQDTEAFF | TGTGCCAGCACCCTACAGGACACTGAAGCTTTCTTT
TRBD1 | TRBJ2-5 | TRBV9 | many | CASSSGPDREETQYF | TGTGCCAGCAGCTCCGGTCCTGACAGGGAAGAGACCCAGTACTTC
TRBD1 | TRBJ2-7 | TRBV5-1 | NA | CASSLTGTTGREQYF | TGCGCCAGCAGCTTGACGGGAACGACAGGGCGCGAGCAGTACTTC
NA | TRBJ1-4 | TRBV7-8 | NA | CASSRTDHTNEKLFF | TGTGCCAGCAGCCGGACCGACCATACTAATGAAAAACTGTTTTTT
NA | TRBJ1-5 | TRBV18 | NA | CASSPQGNQPQHF | TGTGCCAGCTCACCACAGGGTAATCAGCCCCAGCATTTT
TRBD1 | TRBJ2-5 | TRBV29-1 | NA | CSARTGRGETQYF | TGCAGCGCCAGGACAGGGCGAGGAGAGACCCAGTACTTC
TRBD2 | TRBJ2-1 | TRBV18 | NA | CASSPPGGGSYNEQFF | TGTGCCAGCTCACCACCGGGGGGAGGGTCATACAATGAGCAGTTCTTC
NA | TRBJ1-1 | TRBV7-2 | NA | CASSLAWVMGAFF | TGTGCCAGCAGCTTAGCCTGGGTAATGGGAGCTTTCTTT
NA | TRBJ2-7 | TRBV4-3 | NA | CASSHHPGGGERSYEQYF | TGCGCCAGCAGCCACCACCCCGGGGGAGGAGAAAGGTCCTACGAGCAGTACTTC
TRBD2 | TRBJ2-7 | TRBV29-1 | NA | CSVGTSGSYEQYF | TGCAGCGTGGGGACTAGCGGGAGTTACGAGCAGTACTTC
NA | TRBJ1-2 | TRBV10-2 | NA | CASSHPSGGPPLYRYTF | TGCGCCAGCAGTCACCCCTCGGGGGGTCCGCCCCTATATCGCTACACCTTC
TRBD2 | TRBJ2-1 | TRBV28 | NA | CASSPSGLARSSYNEQFF | TGTGCCAGCAGTCCTTCGGGACTAGCGAGAAGCTCCTACAATGAGCAGTTCTTC
NA | TRBJ2-2 | TRBV7-9 | NA | CASSLERPYMGELFF | TGTGCCAGCAGCTTAGAGCGCCCTTACATGGGGGAGCTGTTTTTT
TRBD2 | TRBJ2-5 | TRBV4-2 | NA | CASSQGMTGGPGYQETQYF | TGTGCCAGCAGCCAAGGTATGACGGGAGGGCCGGGTTACCAAGAGACCCAGTACTTC
TRBD1 | TRBJ1-2 | TRBV25-1 | NA | CASSAGGGYGYTF | TGTGCCAGCAGTGCAGGGGGCGGCTATGGCTACACCTTC
TRBD2 | TRBJ2-1 | TRBV2 | NA | CASSGTSGRGTYNEQFF | TGTGCCAGCAGTGGGACTAGCGGGAGAGGAACCTACAATGAGCAGTTCTTC
NA | TRBJ1-1 | TRBV5-1 | NA | CASSFVVGADTEAFF | TGCGCCAGCAGCTTTGTCGTGGGCGCGGACACTGAAGCTTTCTTT
NA | TRBJ2-4 | TRBV7-9 | NA | CASSLAFQGLAKNIQYF | TGTGCCAGCAGCTTAGCGTTTCAGGGACTAGCCAAAAACATTCAGTACTTC
NA | TRBJ1-3 | TRBV2 | NA | CASRMRQNSGNTIYF | TGTGCCAGCAGGATGAGACAGAACTCTGGAAACACCATATATTTT
NA | TRBJ1-3 | TRBV2 | NA | CASLGQSGIGNTIYF | TGTGCCAGCCTAGGACAGTCGGGTATAGGGAACACCATATATTTT
NA | TRBJ2-7 | TRBV7-8 | NA | CASSYNIQNYEQYF | TGTGCCAGCAGCTATAATATCCAAAACTACGAGCAGTACTTC
TRBD1 | TRBJ1-4 | TRBV18 | NA | CASSLTGTGSSEKLFF | TGTGCCAGCTCCCTAACCGGGACAGGGTCTTCTGAAAAACTGTTTTTT
TRBD1 | TRBJ1-1 | TRBV18 | NA | CASSPPGQRNTEAFF | TGTGCCAGCTCACCTCCGGGACAGAGGAACACTGAAGCTTTCTTT
NA | TRBJ1-1 | TRBV13 | few | CASSLVRNTEAFF | TGTGCCAGCAGCTTAGTCCGGAACACTGAAGCTTTCTTT
NA | TRBJ2-7 | TRBV11-2 | NA | CASSRPRGSYEQYF | TGTGCCAGCAGCCGTCCCAGGGGATCCTACGAGCAGTACTTC
NA | TRBJ1-1 | TRBV28 | NA | CASSFFGNTEAFF | TGTGCCAGCAGTTTTTTCGGGAACACTGAAGCTTTCTTT
NA | TRBJ2-1 | TRBV27 | NA | CASSSNLLNNEQFF | TGTGCCAGCAGTTCAAACCTATTGAACAATGAGCAGTTCTTC
NA | TRBJ1-1 | TRBV6-1 | few | CASSWGTEAFF | TGTGCCAGCAGCTGGGGGACTGAAGCTTTCTTT
TRBD1 | TRBJ1-1 | TRBV28 | NA | CASSLWTGQGAEAFF | TGTGCCAGCAGTTTATGGACAGGGCAGGGCGCTGAAGCTTTCTTT
TRBD2 | TRBJ2-1 | TRBV4-1 | NA | CASSFMTSGRAAQFF | TGCGCCAGCAGCTTTATGACTAGCGGGAGGGCGGCGCAGTTCTTC
NA | TRBJ1-3 | TRBV6-1 | NA | CASSGTFGNTIYF | TGTGCCAGCAGTGGGACTTTTGGAAACACCATATATTTT